The clone carrying this T cell receptor (beta chain) was recorded a few times. Antigen unknown. PCR was performed using 60 Vbeta and 13 Jbeta primers. Clones were sequenced by immunoSEQ multiplex PCR, and TCRdb holds only the in-frame ones, with some missing. The sample contains roughly 250,000 clones, 75% to 85% of which appear only once. The sample is drawn from a study of cytomegalovirus exposure and HLA in healthy donors. Findings and limits, study-wide: V- and J-gene trimming in TCR beta was tied to a missense DCLRE1C variant by an analysis performed later.

The CDR3 runs 15 residues. Germline V gives CDR1 MNHEY, CDR2 SVGAGI. Trimming pared 4 bases from V and 0 bases from J, leaving 12 bases between. This cohort consisted of healthy bone marrow donors. The sequence came from a girl aged 2 to 9 in good health and CMV-seronegative. Sequenced input: PBMCs. The chain recombines TRBV6-5 with TRBJ2-5; no reliable D call. The CDR3 is CASSLGPLYQETQYF. The DNA of the CDR3 is TGTGCCAGCAGTTTGGGCCCCTTGTACCAAGAGACCCAGTACTTC.